This T cell receptor beta chain appears in the sequencing data of a study of T cell responses to AZD1222 COVID-19 vaccine. Clones were sequenced by immunoSEQ multiplex PCR, and TCRdb holds only the in-frame ones, with some missing. The sample contains about 56,000 clones, 80% to 90% of which appear only once. Germline V gives CDR1 PRHDT, CDR2 FYEKMQ (reference sequence). The CDR3 spans 15 residues. The V and J ends lost 5 bases and 3 bases, in that order; junction bases with no gene match: 9. This sequence originates from an adult in good health. The starting material was peripheral blood, obtained on day 0 of AZD1222 vaccination. This chain joins TRBV13 and TRBJ2-5; TRBD1 matches 7 bases. CDR3 loop: CASSPRDRKKETQYF. In nucleotides, the CDR3 is TGTGCCAGCAGCCCCCGGGACAGAAAAAAAGAGACCCAGTACTTC. The full variable domain, its missing parts supplied by reference TRBV13 and TRBJ2-5, is AAGVIQSPRHLIKEKRETATLKCYPIPRHDTVYWYQQGPGQDPQFLISFYEKMQSDKGSIPDRFSAQQFSDYHSELNMSSLELGDSALYFCASSPRDRKKETQYFGPGTRLLVL.